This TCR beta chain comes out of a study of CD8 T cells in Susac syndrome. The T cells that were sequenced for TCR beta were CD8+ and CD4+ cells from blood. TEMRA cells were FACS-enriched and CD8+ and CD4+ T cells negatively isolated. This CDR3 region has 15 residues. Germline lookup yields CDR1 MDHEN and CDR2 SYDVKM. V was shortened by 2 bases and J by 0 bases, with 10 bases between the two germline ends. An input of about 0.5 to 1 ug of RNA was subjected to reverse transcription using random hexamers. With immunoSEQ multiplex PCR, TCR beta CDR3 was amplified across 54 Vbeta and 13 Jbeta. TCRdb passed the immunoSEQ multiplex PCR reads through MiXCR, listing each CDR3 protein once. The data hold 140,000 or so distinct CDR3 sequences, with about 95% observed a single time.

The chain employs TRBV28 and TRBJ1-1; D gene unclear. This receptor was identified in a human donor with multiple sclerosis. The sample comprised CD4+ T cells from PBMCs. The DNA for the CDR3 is TGTGCCAGCAGTTTAAGGGCACTCATGAACACTGAAGCTTTCTTT. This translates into CASSLRALMNTEAFF. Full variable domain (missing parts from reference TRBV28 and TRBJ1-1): DVKVTQSSRYLVKRTGEKVFLECVQDMDHENMFWYRQDPGLGLRLIYFSYDVKMKEKGDIPEGYSVSREKKERFSLILESASTNQTSMYLCASSLRALMNTEAFFGQGTRLTVV.